The present entry profiles one TCR beta chain with its context. Its antigen is unidentified. This CDR3 is 16 amino acids long. V gave up 0 bases and J gave up 4 bases; unmatched junction bases: 6. CDR1 and CDR2 (germline): SGHTA, FQGNSA. It was considered stable Graves' hyperthyroidism when ophthalmopathy did not progress within 18 months. Uncontrolled infections, other autoimmune diseases, pregnancy or lactation led to exclusion of patients. Diagnosis relied on clinical symptoms, serum thyroxine and TRAb, thyroid ultrasound and orbital computed tomography. This sample was taken from a study of T cells in Graves' hyperthyroidism and ophthalmopathy. Study results and caveats: Most thyroid clonotypes expanded above 0.001 appeared in blood too.

Amplified TCR beta CDR3 regions came from RNA transcripts. Carried out on the TCR CDR3, a first-round RT-PCR used the HTBI primer set. Using its own MiXCR run on the multiplex PCR reads, TCRdb lists one record per CDR3 protein. The table has approximately 610,000 distinct CDR3 sequences, 16% seen once. Sequencing was carried out using blood. This receptor was identified in a woman aged 18-29 years with Graves' hyperthyroidism. V gene TRBV7-2 combines with J gene TRBJ1-5, with 7 bases matching TRBD1. DNA of the CDR3: TGTGCCAGCAGCTTAGCGGCAGGGGGGATTAATCAGCCCCAGCATTTT. Its translation: CASSLAAGGINQPQHF. Using reference TRBV7-2 and TRBJ1-5 for the parts outside the CDR3, the full variable domain is GAGVSQSPSNKVTEKGKDVELRCDPISGHTALYWYRQSLGQGLEFLIYFQGNSAPDKSGLPSDRFSAERTGGSVSTLTIQRTQQEDSAVYLCASSLAAGGINQPQHFGDGTRLSIL.